The next 22 T cell receptor beta chains were all read from a single sample in a study of blood T cell repertoires in COVID-19. Measured with immunoSEQ multiplex PCR; TCRdb has only the in-frame clones, and not every one. The sample includes just over 250,000 clones, approximately 89% of them seen just once. Source material: peripheral blood. These TCRs come from a woman in her 70s with COVID-19, enrolled during active disease.

The table lists this clone with a count of one. The sample carries other DNA sequences with the same CDR3. The rearrangement uses TRBV19 and TRBJ1-5; D gene unclear. Trimming shortened V by 3 bases and J by 2 bases, and 8 bases separated the two germline ends. The CDR3 is 14 amino acids. Germline CDR1 and CDR2: LNHDA and SQIVND (reference sequence). The CDR3 reads CASSIRGGNQPQHF. The DNA of the CDR3 is TGTGCCAGTAGTATCCGGGGAGGCAATCAGCCCCAGCATTTT.

The CDR3, as DNA: TGTGCCAGCAGCCAACGGGACAGACTCTATGGCTACACCTTC. It codes for CASSQRDRLYGYTF. The rearrangement uses TRBV28 and TRBJ1-2, with 7 bases matching TRBD1. This CDR3 has 14 amino acids. Germline lookup yields CDR1 MDHEN and CDR2 SYDVKM. V lost 6 bases, J lost 4 bases, and 8 bases stayed unmatched.

The V gene is TRBV13, the J gene TRBJ2-5, with 16 bases that match TRBD2. The CDR3 is 17 amino acids. V lost 3 bases to trimming and J lost 5 bases; unmatched junction nucleotides: 6. Per germline, CDR1 PRHDT and CDR2 FYEKMQ (reference sequence). CDR3 bases: TGTGCCAGCAGCTTGGGACTAGCGGGAGGGCTGGGGGAGACCCAGTACTTC. It encodes CASSLGLAGGLGETQYF.

CDR3 in amino acids: CASSLQVGSTSWQYF. As DNA, the CDR3 is TGTGCCAGCTCACTACAGGTTGGGTCTACGAGTTGGCAGTACTTC. The chain joins TRBV18 to TRBJ2-7; the D gene is possibly TRBD1 (5 bases). CDR1 is KGHSH and CDR2 is LQKENI in the germline V gene. With 4 bases removed from V and 9 bases from J, the gap between germline ends came to 22 bases. The CDR3 covers 15 residues.

This chain joins TRBV7-3 and TRBJ2-2, with 7 bases lining up with TRBD2. Germline CDR1 SGHTA, CDR2 FQGTGA. V was clipped by 5 bases and J by 2 bases; unmatched bases: 5. There are 15 residues in the CDR3. This CDR3 reads CASSLSGGNTGELFF. The CDR3 bases are TGTGCCAGCAGCCTTTCGGGGGGTAACACCGGGGAGCTGTTTTTT.

The V call is TRBV14, the J call TRBJ1-1; possibly TRBD1 for D (5 bases). The V gene lost 2 bases and the J gene lost 0 bases, with 10 bases spanning the gap. The CDR3 has 15 amino acids. Germline V gene data show CDR1 as SGHDN and CDR2 as FVKESK. Here the CDR3 DNA reads TGTGCCAGCAGCCAATATCGGGGGGTGAACACTGAAGCTTTCTTT. Encoded protein: CASSQYRGVNTEAFF.

The chain employs TRBV27 and TRBJ2-3; maybe TRBD2 (5 bases). The CDR3 is 14 amino acids. Germline V CDR1 and CDR2: MNHEY, SMNVEV (reference sequence). V was cut by 2 bases and J by 4 bases, with 10 bases left in between. The DNA of the CDR3 is TGTGCCAGCAGTTTACTGCGGGTTGCAGATACGCAGTATTTT. It yields the protein CASSLLRVADTQYF.

The chain uses TRBV5-6 and TRBJ2-6, with D perhaps TRBD2 (5 bases). Germline assignment: CDR1 SGHDT and CDR2 YYEEEE. The CDR3 length is 15 residues. Between the trimmed V and J ends, which lost 4 bases and 1 base, there was a span of 9 bases. The CDR3 DNA sequence: TGTGCCAGCAGCCTGAGGGCTTCTGGGGCCAACGTCCTGACTTTC. Its translation is CASSLRASGANVLTF.

V gene TRBV9 combines with J gene TRBJ2-1; 8 bases agree with TRBD2. CDR3 size: 15 residues. V shed 1 base, J shed 3 bases, and the junction held 3 bases outside the gene matches. The V gene's germline CDR1 is SGDLS and CDR2 YYNGEE. CDR3 amino acids: CASSVSGSNYNEQFF. The CDR3 region has the DNA TGTGCCAGCAGCGTAAGCGGGAGCAACTACAATGAGCAGTTCTTC.

The chain joins TRBV6-6 to TRBJ2-1; weak D call: TRBD1 (6 bases). V lost 6 bases to trimming and J lost 7 bases, with 19 bases between them. CDR1 is MNHNY, CDR2 SVGAGI, per germline (reference sequence). The CDR3 has 15 amino acids. CDR3 DNA sequence: TGTGCCAGCAGGCGTAGGGGGACCCTGGGGAATGAGCAGTTCTTC. Amino acids: CASRRRGTLGNEQFF.

The chain carries TRBV4-3 and TRBJ2-5; 10 positions agree with TRBD2. The ends lost 1 base at V and 4 bases at J; junction bases unmatched: 6. Germline V gene data show CDR1 as LGHNA and CDR2 as YSLEER. This CDR3 spans 16 amino acids. CDR3 region: CASSQALAGLGETQYF. CDR3 bases: TGCGCCAGCAGCCAAGCACTAGCGGGACTTGGAGAGACCCAGTACTTC.

The chain employs TRBV9 and TRBJ2-7; 9 nucleotides align to TRBD1. The length of the CDR3 is 14 residues. Germline CDR1 is SGDLS and CDR2 is YYNGEE. Trimming at V came to 0 bases and at J to 4 bases, leaving 2 bases not matched to a gene. CDR3 DNA sequence: TGTGCCAGCAGCGTAGGGACAGGGGTATACGAGCAGTACTTC. This codes for CASSVGTGVYEQYF. The complete variable domain, with remaining parts taken from reference TRBV9 and TRBJ2-7, reads DSGVTQTPKHLITATGQRVTLRCSPRSGDLSVYWYQQSLDQGLQFLIQYYNGEERAKGNILERFSAQQFPDLHSELNLSSLELGDSALYFCASSVGTGVYEQYFGPGTRLTVT.

The chain recombines TRBV9 with TRBJ1-2, with a weak D call TRBD1 (6 bases). Trimming took 0 bases from V and 5 from J, leaving 23 bases between them. This CDR3 region has 18 residues. The germline gives CDR1 SGDLS, CDR2 YYNGEE. CDR3 in DNA: TGTGCCAGCAGCGTAGAAAGTGAGTGGGCAGGGGAAGGATATGGCTACACCTTC. Translation: CASSVESEWAGEGYGYTF.

The gene calls are TRBV6-1 and TRBJ1-5; no reliable D call. Trimming removed 1 base at V and 3 bases at J, with 16 bases between. The CDR3 sequence is 17 residues long. Germline assignment: CDR1 MNHNS and CDR2 SASEGT. This chain's CDR3 is CASSEDLRVLVNQPQHF. The CDR3 bases are TGTGCCAGCAGTGAAGATTTGAGGGTTTTGGTCAATCAGCCCCAGCATTTT.

The V gene is TRBV28, the J gene TRBJ1-5, with TRBD1 as a possible D gene (5 bases). Germline values: CDR1 MDHEN, CDR2 SYDVKM. This CDR3 has 15 residues. Trimming removed 2 bases at V and 1 base at J, with 9 bases between. The CDR3 sequence is CASSLRGRSNQPQHF. The CDR3 DNA follows: TGTGCCAGCAGTTTAAGGGGCCGCAGCAATCAGCCCCAGCATTTT.

The chain is built from TRBV6-2 or TRBV6-3 and TRBJ2-1; 8 bases are shared with TRBD2. Per germline, CDR1 MNHEY and CDR2 SVGEGT. The CDR3 runs to 16 residues. J gave up 5 bases and V 0 bases, and 6 bases lay outside the gene matches. The CDR3 sequence is CASSYSRVAGNNEQFF. In DNA form, the CDR3 reads TGTGCCAGCAGTTACTCGAGGGTAGCGGGGAACAATGAGCAGTTCTTC.

V and J are TRBV11-3 and TRBJ2-7; D is possibly TRBD1 (7 bases). There are 15 residues in the CDR3. The V end lost 3 bases, the J end lost 0 bases, and 12 bases lay between the germline ends. Germline-derived CDR1 and CDR2 are SGHNT and YENEEA. The CDR3, as DNA: TGTGCCAGCAGCTTGGCAGGGGGGAACTCCTACGAGCAGTACTTC. This translates into CASSLAGGNSYEQYF.

The chain carries TRBV27 and TRBJ1-6; D unresolved. The CDR3 loop spans 15 amino acids. The V end lost 5 bases, the J end lost 0 bases, and 8 bases lay between the germline ends. Germline CDR1 and CDR2: MNHEY and SMNVEV (reference sequence). In DNA, the CDR3 is TGTGCCAGCAGTCCCCGGAGCTCCTATAATTCACCCCTCCACTTT. Translated: CASSPRSSYNSPLHF.

This chain uses TRBV6-5 with TRBJ1-2; 7 nucleotides agree with TRBD1. The CDR3 has 13 residues. In germline, CDR1 is MNHEY, CDR2 SVGAGI. The trim removed 8 bases at V and 10 bases at J, leaving 13 bases unmatched. The CDR3 reads CASFKSQGEAYTF. The DNA of the CDR3 is TGTGCCAGCTTTAAGAGCCAGGGGGAGGCCTACACCTTC.

The rearrangement links TRBV27 to TRBJ1-2; 10 nucleotides align to TRBD1. The V gene end was trimmed by 4 bases and the J gene end by 1 base; junction bases not matched to a gene: 9. Germline V gene sequence: CDR1 MNHEY, CDR2 SMNVEV (reference sequence). This CDR3 is built from 17 residues. The CDR3 region is CASSYGTGVPLNYGYTF. The CDR3 DNA is TGTGCCAGCAGTTACGGGACAGGGGTGCCACTTAACTATGGCTACACCTTC.

This clone came up once. This chain joins TRBV19 and TRBJ2-2; no firm D call. CDR1 LNHDA and CDR2 SQIVND come from the germline V gene (reference sequence). The CDR3 has 16 amino acids. V shed 3 bases and J shed 4 bases, with 15 bases lying between them. The CDR3 nucleotides read TGTGCCAGTAGTATGAGTGGGCCACCCCGCACCGGGGAGCTGTTTTTT. Its translation: CASSMSGPPRTGELFF.

CDR3 amino acids: CASTWRGSGYEETQYF. The CDR3 coding sequence is TGCGCCAGCACCTGGAGGGGATCAGGGTACGAAGAGACCCAGTACTTC. The V and J genes are TRBV5-1 and TRBJ2-5; weak D call: TRBD2 (6 bases). The V end lost 6 bases, the J end lost 3 bases, and 21 bases lay between the germline ends. The CDR3 runs to 16 residues. From germline, CDR1 is SGHRS and CDR2 YFSETQ. The whole variable domain, filled in from reference TRBV5-1 and TRBJ2-5, reads KAGVTQTPRYLIKTRGQQVTLSCSPISGHRSVSWYQQTPGQGLQFLFEYFSETQRNKGNFPGRFSGRQFSNSRSEMNVSTLELGDSALYLCASTWRGSGYEETQYFGPGTRLLVL.